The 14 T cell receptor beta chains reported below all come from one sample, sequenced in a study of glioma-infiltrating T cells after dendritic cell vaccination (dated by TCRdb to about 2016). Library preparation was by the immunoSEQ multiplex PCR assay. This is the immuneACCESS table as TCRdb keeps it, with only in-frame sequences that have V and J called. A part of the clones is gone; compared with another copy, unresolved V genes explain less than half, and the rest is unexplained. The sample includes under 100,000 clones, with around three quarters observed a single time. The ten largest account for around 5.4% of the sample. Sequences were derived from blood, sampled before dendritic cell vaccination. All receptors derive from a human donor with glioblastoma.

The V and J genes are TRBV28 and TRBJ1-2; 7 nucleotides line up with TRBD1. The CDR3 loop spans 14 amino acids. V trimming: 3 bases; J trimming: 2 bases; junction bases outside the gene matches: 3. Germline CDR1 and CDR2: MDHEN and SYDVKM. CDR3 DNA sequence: TGTGCCAGCAGTTTCAAGGGGGCGAACTATGGCTACACCTTC. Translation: CASSFKGANYGYTF.

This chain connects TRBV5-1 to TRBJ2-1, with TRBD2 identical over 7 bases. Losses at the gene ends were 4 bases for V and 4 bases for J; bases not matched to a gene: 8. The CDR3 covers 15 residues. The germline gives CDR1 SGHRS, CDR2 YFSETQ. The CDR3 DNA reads TGCGCCAGCAGCACCGGACTAGAGCCGTACAATGAGCAGTTCTTC. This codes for CASSTGLEPYNEQFF.

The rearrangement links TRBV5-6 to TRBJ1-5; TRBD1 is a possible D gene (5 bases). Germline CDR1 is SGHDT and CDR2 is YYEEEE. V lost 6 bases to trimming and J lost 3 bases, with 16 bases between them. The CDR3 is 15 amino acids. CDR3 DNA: TGTGCCAGCAACTCCTGGGCGGGGGTCAATCAGCCCCAGCATTTT. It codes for CASNSWAGVNQPQHF. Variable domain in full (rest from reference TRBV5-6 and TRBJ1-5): DAGVTQSPTHLIKTRGQQVTLRCSPKSGHDTVSWYQQALGQGPQFIFQYYEEEERQRGNFPDRFSGHQFPNYSSELNVNALLLGDSALYLCASNSWAGVNQPQHFGDGTRLSIL.

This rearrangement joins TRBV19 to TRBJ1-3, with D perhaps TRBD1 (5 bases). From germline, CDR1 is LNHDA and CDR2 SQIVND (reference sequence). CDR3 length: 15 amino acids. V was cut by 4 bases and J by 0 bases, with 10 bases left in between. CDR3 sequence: CASSTQGGSGNTIYF. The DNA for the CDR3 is TGTGCCAGTAGTACCCAGGGCGGCTCTGGAAACACCATATATTTT.

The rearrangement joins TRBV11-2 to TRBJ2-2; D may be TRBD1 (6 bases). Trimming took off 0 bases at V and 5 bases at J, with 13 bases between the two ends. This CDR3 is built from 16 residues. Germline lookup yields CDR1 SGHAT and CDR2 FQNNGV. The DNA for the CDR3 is TGTGCCAGCAGCTTAGATTTGGGACACCAGACCGGGGAGCTGTTTTTT. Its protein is CASSLDLGHQTGELFF.

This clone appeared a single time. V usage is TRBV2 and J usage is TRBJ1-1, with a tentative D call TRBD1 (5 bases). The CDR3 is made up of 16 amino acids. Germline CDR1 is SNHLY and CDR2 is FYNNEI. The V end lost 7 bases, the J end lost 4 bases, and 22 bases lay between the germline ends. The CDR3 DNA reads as TGTGCCAGCACGGGAGGGGCCAGGTTTTTGGGCACTGAAGCTTTCTTT. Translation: CASTGGARFLGTEAFF.

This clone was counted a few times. In nucleotides, the CDR3 is TGTGCCAGCAGCTCCCCCCTAGCGGGAGGTTCCGGGGAGCTGTTTTTT. This translates into CASSSPLAGGSGELFF. The chain is built from TRBV7-6 and TRBJ2-2; TRBD2 aligns across 11 bases. The V segment lost 4 bases and the J segment 6 bases; nucleotides outside the gene matches: 7. The CDR3 totals 16 residues. Germline lookup yields CDR1 SGHVS and CDR2 FNYEAQ.

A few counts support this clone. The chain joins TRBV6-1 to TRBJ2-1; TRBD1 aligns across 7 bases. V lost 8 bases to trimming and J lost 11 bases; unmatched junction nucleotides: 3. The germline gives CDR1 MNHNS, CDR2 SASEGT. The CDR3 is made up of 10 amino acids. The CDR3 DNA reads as TGTGCCAGCCGGACAGGCAAGCAGTTCTTC. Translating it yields CASRTGKQFF.

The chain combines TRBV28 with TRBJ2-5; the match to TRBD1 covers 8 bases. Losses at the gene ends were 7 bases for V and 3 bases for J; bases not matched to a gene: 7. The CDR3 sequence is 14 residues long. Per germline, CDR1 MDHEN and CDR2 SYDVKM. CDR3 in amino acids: CASTVQGAEETQYF. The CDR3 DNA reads TGTGCCAGCACCGTCCAGGGGGCGGAAGAGACCCAGTACTTC.

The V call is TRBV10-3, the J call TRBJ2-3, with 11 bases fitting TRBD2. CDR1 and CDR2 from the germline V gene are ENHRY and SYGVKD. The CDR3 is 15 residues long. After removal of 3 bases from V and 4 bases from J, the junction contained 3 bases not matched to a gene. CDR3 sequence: CAISELAGVADTQYF. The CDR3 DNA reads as TGTGCCATCAGTGAACTAGCGGGAGTGGCAGATACGCAGTATTTT.

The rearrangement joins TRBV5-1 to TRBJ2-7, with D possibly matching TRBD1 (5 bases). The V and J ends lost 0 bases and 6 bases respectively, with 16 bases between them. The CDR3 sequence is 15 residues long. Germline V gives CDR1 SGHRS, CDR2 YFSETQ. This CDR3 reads CASSLDMGMGPEQYF. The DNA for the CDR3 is TGCGCCAGCAGCTTGGATATGGGAATGGGGCCCGAGCAGTACTTC.

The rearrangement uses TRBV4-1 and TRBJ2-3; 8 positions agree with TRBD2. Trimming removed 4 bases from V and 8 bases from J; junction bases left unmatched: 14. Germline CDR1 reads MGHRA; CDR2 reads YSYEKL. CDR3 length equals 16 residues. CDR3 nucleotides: TGCGCCAGCAGCCTTCAAGCGGGGGCGGGGAGAGGTACGCAGTATTTT. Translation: CASSLQAGAGRGTQYF.

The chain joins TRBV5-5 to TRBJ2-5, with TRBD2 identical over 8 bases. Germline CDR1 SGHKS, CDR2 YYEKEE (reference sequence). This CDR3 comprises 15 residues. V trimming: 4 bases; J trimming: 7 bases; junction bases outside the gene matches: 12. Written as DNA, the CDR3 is TGTGCCAGCAGCCCGGTCGGGGGGGGCGAGGGGACCCAGTACTTC. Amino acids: CASSPVGGGEGTQYF.

CDR3 nucleotide sequence: TGTGCCAGTAGCCCCTGGGGGGACAGGGCCTCCTACGAGCAGTACTTC. Protein sequence: CASSPWGDRASYEQYF. V usage is TRBV19 and J usage is TRBJ2-7; 9 bases are shared with TRBD1. Germline trimming cut 6 bases from V and 0 bases from J; bases unmatched to any gene: 9. This CDR3 has 16 amino acids. Germline V gene data show CDR1 as LNHDA and CDR2 as SQIVND (reference sequence).